The entry that follows covers one TCR beta chain sequence. Antigen specificity is unknown. The table came from immunoSEQ multiplex PCR; TCRdb's copy has only in-frame clones and leaves some out. Of around 110,000 clones in the sample, about 91% were seen once. The germline gives CDR1 SGHVS, CDR2 FQNEAQ. The CDR3 has 17 amino acids. V shed 3 bases and J 0 bases; nucleotides not matched to a gene: 9. This specimen comes from a study of OX40 agonist ivuxolimab in advanced cancers. Study findings and constraints: Mean expanded clone counts were higher in CD8+ than CD4+ T cells.

The sample here was CD4+ or CD8+ T cells sorted from blood, taken in a trial of the OX40 agonist ivuxolimab. This sequence was found in an adult with an advanced solid tumor such as melanoma, head and neck, liver or kidney cancer. The gene calls are TRBV7-8 and TRBJ2-7; the match to TRBD2 covers 9 bases. The CDR3 reads CASSFDLAGAGSYEQYF. CDR3 sequence (DNA): TGTGCCAGCAGCTTCGACTTAGCGGGAGCTGGCTCCTACGAGCAGTACTTC. Based on the CDR3 plus reference TRBV7-8 and TRBJ2-7, the full variable domain is GAGVSQSPRYKVAKRGQDVALRCDPISGHVSLFWYQQALGQGPEFLTYFQNEAQLDKSGLPSDRFFAERPEGSVSTLKIQRTQQEDSAVYLCASSFDLAGAGSYEQYFGPGTRLTVT.